Listed here are 23 T cell receptor beta chains from one sample, sequenced in a study of T cells after yellow fever vaccination (dated by TCRdb to the late 2010s). The intended sense of this specimen's treatment or condition label: live attenuated yellow fever vaccine strain. The library was prepared using 5' RACE. The sample was run on an Illumina HiSeq 2500. The public reads were quality trimmed at Q25 with fastp and then assembled into clones with MiXCR by TCRdb, keeping productive beta chains. Each CDR3 protein appears once, grouped with its most common genes and DNA. The sample table holds more than 350,000 distinct CDR3 sequences, of which around a tenth were seen once. Clones ranked in the top ten supply roughly 18% of the sample. Material: PBMCs, obtained on the day of the first yellow fever vaccination. The receptor source for this set is a man younger than 35 who received the YFV17D yellow fever vaccine.

This chain links TRBV19 with TRBJ1-2, with D uncertain. CDR1 is LNHDA, CDR2 SQIVND, per germline (reference sequence). V dropped 5 bases and J dropped 3 bases, with 16 bases sitting between them. The CDR3 is 15 residues long. CDR3 amino acids: CASSPNPLRDYGYTF. CDR3 bases: TGTGCCAGTAGTCCAAACCCGTTACGCGACTATGGCTACACCTTC.

This sequence joins TRBV25-1 and TRBJ2-7; 9 nucleotides agree with TRBD1. Germline-derived CDR1 and CDR2 are MGHDK and SYGVNS. The trim removed 4 bases at V and 2 bases at J, leaving 3 bases unmatched. CDR3 length: 14 residues. The CDR3 nucleotides read TGTGCCAGCAGTGGACAGGGGGGAACCTACGAGCAGTACTTC. This codes for CASSGQGGTYEQYF.

The chain is built from TRBV6-6 and TRBJ2-7, with 13 bases matching TRBD2. CDR3 length equals 13 residues. V gave up 6 bases and J gave up 6 bases; unmatched junction bases: 2. Germline V lookup: CDR1 MNHNY, CDR2 SVGAGI (reference sequence). The CDR3 here is CASRWTSGGEQYV. In DNA, the CDR3 is TGTGCCAGCAGATGGACTAGCGGGGGCGAGCAGTACGTC.

V and J are TRBV12-3 or TRBV12-4 and TRBJ1-1; D remains unclear. The V and J ends lost 4 bases and 0 bases respectively, with 12 bases between them. This CDR3 is built from 15 residues. CDR3 sequence: CASSSYVTMNTEAFF. CDR3 coding DNA: TGTGCCAGCAGTTCTTATGTGACAATGAACACTGAAGCTTTCTTT.

The gene calls are TRBV5-1 and TRBJ1-1; 7 nucleotides agree with TRBD1. Germline CDR1 is SGHRS and CDR2 is YFSETQ. The V segment lost 4 bases and the J segment 5 bases; nucleotides outside the gene matches: 14. The CDR3 is made up of 16 amino acids. The CDR3 reads CASSVTGMGSRTEAFF. CDR3 DNA sequence: TGCGCCAGCAGCGTGACAGGGATGGGGTCGAGGACTGAAGCTTTCTTT.

This clonotype occurred a few times. Here the CDR3 DNA reads TGTGCCAGTTCTGGGAGGGCTGAAGGCACTGAAGCTTTCTTT. It encodes CASSGRAEGTEAFF. The gene calls are TRBV18 and TRBJ1-1; D is uncertain. CDR1 and CDR2 (germline): KGHSH, LQKENI. The V gene lost 9 bases and the J gene lost 4 bases, with 18 bases spanning the gap. This CDR3 comprises 14 residues.

This clonotype was detected ten times or more. The chain employs TRBV20-1 and TRBJ1-3; D ambiguous. Trimming took off 2 bases at V and 7 bases at J, with 12 bases between the two ends. This CDR3 is 13 amino acids long. Germline-derived CDR1 and CDR2 are DFQATT and SNEGSKA (reference sequence). The CDR3, as DNA: TGCAGTGCTAGAAAGTCAGAGGAGAACACCATATATTTT. Protein sequence: CSARKSEENTIYF.

In this sample, this clonotype turned up a few times. The chain combines TRBV27 with TRBJ2-7, with D unclear. The CDR3 spans 14 residues. Looked up from germline, CDR1 is MNHEY and CDR2 is SMNVEV (reference sequence). Trimming took off 3 bases at V and 5 bases at J, with 14 bases between the two ends. CDR3 sequence (DNA): TGTGCCAGCAGTTTCAATGGACCAAGCGACGAGCAGTACTTC. Its translation: CASSFNGPSDEQYF.

Only a few counts were recorded for this clonotype. The chain joins TRBV5-1 to TRBJ1-1; tentatively, D is TRBD1 (6 bases). The CDR3 totals 14 residues. Germline CDR1 SGHRS, CDR2 YFSETQ. Trimming stripped 4 bases from V and 3 bases from J, with 13 bases between. CDR3 sequence (DNA): TGCGCCAGCAGCCAAGGGACACTTGACACTGAAGCTTTCTTT. Protein product: CASSQGTLDTEAFF.

CDR3 amino acids: CASSVGPSRTDTQYF. The DNA for the CDR3 is TGTGCCAGCAGCGTAGGACCTAGTCGGACAGATACGCAGTATTTT. The J gene is TRBJ2-3, the V gene TRBV9; D gene ambiguous. V gave up 0 bases and J gave up 3 bases, with 11 bases separating them. This CDR3 has 15 amino acids. Germline values: CDR1 SGDLS, CDR2 YYNGEE.

The rearrangement joins TRBV20-1 to TRBJ2-1, with D unclear. CDR1 and CDR2 from the germline V gene are DFQATT and SNEGSKA (reference sequence). V lost 5 bases, J lost 9 bases, and 14 bases lay in between. There are 12 residues in the CDR3. CDR3 sequence (DNA): TGCAGTGCTCTCGGGCAGAACAGTGAGCAGTTCTTC. Encoded protein: CSALGQNSEQFF.

At least ten counts were recorded for this clonotype. The CDR3 sequence is CSARDPGGWDEQFF. The CDR3 region has the DNA TGCAGTGCTAGAGATCCAGGGGGGTGGGATGAGCAGTTCTTC. V gene TRBV20-1 combines with J gene TRBJ2-1; D is perhaps TRBD1 (7 bases). CDR3 size: 14 residues. Germline V lookup: CDR1 DFQATT, CDR2 SNEGSKA (reference sequence). V was clipped by 0 bases and J by 8 bases, with 14 bases between them.

A few counts support this clonotype. The V and J genes are TRBV7-2 and TRBJ2-4; D remains ambiguous. Trimming took off 2 bases at V and 5 bases at J, with 16 bases between the two ends. CDR3 size: 16 residues. From germline, CDR1 is SGHTA and CDR2 FQGNSA. CDR3 residues: CASSLFSVAGQNIQYF. The CDR3 region has the DNA TGTGCCAGCAGCTTATTTAGTGTGGCAGGCCAAAACATTCAGTACTTC.

V and J are TRBV5-1 and TRBJ2-3; TRBD2 aligns across 7 bases. The J segment lost 1 base and the V segment lost 2 bases, leaving 4 bases of the junction unmatched. In germline, CDR1 is SGHRS, CDR2 YFSETQ. This CDR3 is 15 amino acids long. The CDR3: CASSFQAGGTDTQYF. The CDR3 DNA sequence: TGCGCCAGCAGCTTTCAGGCGGGGGGCACAGATACGCAGTATTTT.

The rearrangement joins TRBV7-3 to TRBJ2-7, with D perhaps being TRBD1 or TRBD2 (5 bases each). Trimming took off 5 bases at V and 4 bases at J, with 12 bases between the two ends. Germline V gives CDR1 SGHTA, CDR2 FQGTGA. This CDR3 region has 13 residues. The CDR3 coding sequence is TGTGCCAGCAGCCCACGTGGGGGTTACGAGCAGTACTTC. Protein product: CASSPRGGYEQYF.

V gene TRBV20-1 combines with J gene TRBJ1-1; D possibly corresponds to TRBD1 (6 bases). Germline loops: CDR1 DFQATT, CDR2 SNEGSKA (reference sequence). The V gene lost 0 bases and the J gene lost 0 bases, with 14 bases spanning the gap. The CDR3 has 16 residues. The CDR3 loop reads CSARDLGGRLNTEAFF. Written as DNA, the CDR3 is TGCAGTGCTAGAGATCTTGGGGGGCGGTTGAACACTGAAGCTTTCTTT.

The chain combines TRBV7-2 with TRBJ2-1; the D gene could be TRBD1 or TRBD2 (5 bases each). The CDR3 runs 13 residues. Germline lookup yields CDR1 SGHTA and CDR2 FQGNSA. Trimming took off 5 bases at V and 5 bases at J, with 10 bases between the two ends. The CDR3 bases are TGTGCCAGCAGCAGGGACCTCCACAATGAGCAGTTCTTC. Protein product: CASSRDLHNEQFF. The full variable domain, with the rest looked up from reference TRBV7-2 and TRBJ2-1, is GAGVSQSPSNKVTEKGKDVELRCDPISGHTALYWYRQSLGQGLEFLIYFQGNSAPDKSGLPSDRFSAERTGGSVSTLTIQRTQQEDSAVYLCASSRDLHNEQFFGPGTRLTVL.

This clonotype was seen at least ten times. The chain links TRBV4-1 to TRBJ1-6; no clear D gene. The CDR3 runs to 16 residues. Trimming removed 5 bases from V and 7 bases from J, with 18 bases in between. Germline lookup yields CDR1 MGHRA and CDR2 YSYEKL. CDR3 in amino acids: CASSTPLRGPNSPLHF. The CDR3 DNA reads as TGCGCCAGCAGCACACCGTTACGTGGTCCCAATTCACCCCTCCACTTT.

The sample holds a few counts of this clonotype. The chain couples TRBV7-9 to TRBJ2-5, with 8 bases lining up with TRBD2. Germline V gene sequence: CDR1 SEHNR, CDR2 FQNEAQ (reference sequence). V gave up 2 bases and J gave up 1 base; unmatched junction bases: 6. The CDR3 runs to 16 residues. The CDR3 sequence is CASSLIPSGLQETQYF. The CDR3 coding sequence is TGTGCCAGCAGCTTAATTCCTAGCGGGCTCCAAGAGACCCAGTACTTC.

This clonotype was seen only a few times. The gene calls are TRBV20-1 and TRBJ2-1; a weak D match, TRBD2 (5 bases). The V and J ends lost 1 base and 4 bases respectively, with 20 bases between them. Germline V gene lookup returns CDR1 DFQATT and CDR2 SNEGSKA (reference sequence). This CDR3 is 17 amino acids long. CDR3 in DNA: TGCAGTGCTAGAGCTAACCGAGGCACCGGGATGTACAATGAGCAGTTCTTC. Encoded protein: CSARANRGTGMYNEQFF.

In its sample, this clonotype was seen a few times. V usage is TRBV9 and J usage is TRBJ2-7, with D unresolved. The CDR3 consists of 13 residues. Germline values: CDR1 SGDLS, CDR2 YYNGEE. V was cut by 0 bases and J by 0 bases, with 4 bases left in between. The CDR3 protein is CASSVGISYEQYF. DNA for the CDR3: TGTGCCAGCAGCGTAGGCATCTCCTACGAGCAGTACTTC.

The V gene is TRBV9, the J gene TRBJ2-7; 7 nucleotides agree with TRBD2. J lost 6 bases, V lost 3 bases, and 15 bases had no gene match. CDR1 and CDR2 (germline): SGDLS, YYNGEE. The CDR3 extends over 16 amino acids. The CDR3 sequence is CASSERGLEGFGEQYF. The CDR3 region has the DNA TGTGCCAGCAGCGAGCGGGGACTTGAGGGTTTTGGCGAGCAGTACTTC.

This clonotype was counted only a few times. This chain uses TRBV9 with TRBJ2-2, with D perhaps matching TRBD1 (5 bases). CDR1 is SGDLS and CDR2 is YYNGEE in the germline V gene. Trimming removed 0 bases from V and 6 bases from J, with 15 bases in between. The CDR3 extends over 16 amino acids. CDR3 in amino acids: CASSVGVRAVAGELFF. CDR3 in DNA: TGTGCCAGCAGCGTAGGGGTCAGGGCAGTCGCCGGGGAGCTGTTTTTT.